The 9 T cell receptor beta chains reported below all come from one sample, sequenced in a study of blood T cell repertoires in COVID-19. Data came from immunoSEQ multiplex PCR; TCRdb stores just in-frame clones and leaves some out. The profile shows 250,000 or so clones, around nine tenths of them singletons. Input material: PBMCs or T cells enriched from blood (not recorded which). Receptors were obtained from a woman in her twenties or thirties who had been exposed to COVID-19.

This clone was seen a handful of times. The rearrangement links TRBV20-1 to TRBJ1-2, with 8 bases lining up with TRBD1. The germline gives CDR1 DFQATT, CDR2 SNEGSKA (reference sequence). This CDR3 contains 13 residues. V shed 3 bases and J 4 bases; nucleotides not matched to a gene: 4. The CDR3 loop reads CSASKGTGYGYTF. CDR3 nucleotides: TGCAGTGCTAGTAAAGGGACAGGCTATGGCTACACCTTC.

The V call is TRBV7-9, the J call TRBJ2-7; 8 nucleotides align to TRBD1. The CDR3 covers 18 residues. Germline-derived CDR1 and CDR2 are SEHNR and FQNEAQ (reference sequence). V trimming: 1 base; J trimming: 0 bases; junction bases outside the gene matches: 11. DNA for the CDR3: TGTGCCAGCAGCTTAGATGGGGCAGGGGGCCCTATCTCCTACGAGCAGTACTTC. Encoded protein: CASSLDGAGGPISYEQYF. The full variable domain, rest sourced from reference TRBV7-9 and TRBJ2-7, is DTGVSQNPRHKITKRGQNVTFRCDPISEHNRLYWYRQTLGQGPEFLTYFQNEAQLEKSRLLSDRFSAERPKGSFSTLEIQRTEQGDSAMYLCASSLDGAGGPISYEQYFGPGTRLTVT.

In its sample, this clone was seen once. Other DNA variants within this sample encode the same CDR3. The chain is built from TRBV4-1 and TRBJ2-2; TRBD2 matches at 11 bases. After removal of 1 base from V and 3 bases from J, the junction contained 4 bases not matched to a gene. The germline V gene encodes CDR1 MGHRA and CDR2 YSYEKL. The CDR3 has 17 residues. CDR3 protein: CASSQALAGGYTGELFF. The CDR3 DNA reads TGCGCCAGCAGCCAAGCCCTAGCGGGAGGATACACCGGGGAGCTGTTTTTT.

The chain uses TRBV29-1 and TRBJ2-6; maybe TRBD1 (5 bases). With 5 bases removed from V and 1 base from J, the gap between germline ends came to 18 bases. Germline V lookup: CDR1 SQVTM, CDR2 ANQGSEA. The CDR3 length is 17 residues. The DNA for the CDR3 is TGCAGCGTTTTAGGGGTTCGTCAGTCTTCTGGGGCCAACGTCCTGACTTTC. It translates to CSVLGVRQSSGANVLTF.

The rearrangement joins TRBV2 to TRBJ2-7; D unresolved. Germline-derived CDR1 and CDR2 are SNHLY and FYNNEI. V was clipped by 5 bases and J by 3 bases, with 5 bases between them. The CDR3 has 11 amino acids. CDR3 sequence reads: CASSNNYEQYF. CDR3 DNA sequence: TGTGCCAGCAGTAATAACTACGAGCAGTACTTC.

This sequence joins TRBV7-9 and TRBJ1-2; 7 nucleotides align to TRBD1. The CDR3 is 12 amino acids. The ends lost 4 bases at V and 6 bases at J; junction bases unmatched: 2. The germline V gene has CDR1 SEHNR and CDR2 FQNEAQ (reference sequence). The CDR3 reads CASSYTGDGYTF. CDR3 sequence (DNA): TGTGCCAGCAGCTATACAGGGGATGGCTACACCTTC.

Notes on this clone: The same CDR3 is also encoded by other DNA sequences in this sample. The chain is built from TRBV6-5 and TRBJ1-1; D call uncertain. V was shortened by 8 bases and J by 5 bases, with 6 bases between the two germline ends. The CDR3 is made up of 10 amino acids. Germline CDR1 is MNHEY and CDR2 is SVGAGI. The CDR3 DNA reads as TGTGCCAGCGGAGGGACTGAAGCTTTCTTT. Translated, it gives CASGGTEAFF.

The CDR3 reads CASSLVGAMNTEAFF. The CDR3 coding sequence is TGTGCCAGCAGCTTGGTTGGAGCCATGAACACTGAAGCTTTCTTT. The chain has TRBV5-4 and TRBJ1-1; no firm D call. The V gene lost 0 bases and the J gene lost 0 bases, with 9 bases spanning the gap. The CDR3 totals 15 residues. Germline V gene sequence: CDR1 SGHNT, CDR2 YYREEE (reference sequence).

The rearrangement joins TRBV19 to TRBJ2-4; TRBD1 matches 9 bases. The CDR3 spans 15 residues. The germline V gene encodes CDR1 LNHDA and CDR2 SQIVND (reference sequence). The ends lost 6 bases at V and 3 bases at J; junction bases unmatched: 6. CDR3 coding DNA: TGTGCCAGTAGGGGGGACAGGGCAGGCAAAAACATTCAGTACTTC. Translation: CASRGDRAGKNIQYF.